These T cell receptor beta chains were read from a single sample in a study of OX40 agonist ivuxolimab in advanced cancers. Measured with immunoSEQ multiplex PCR; TCRdb has only the in-frame clones, and not every one. The sample shows about 77,000 clones, 80% to 90% of them seen only once. Source: CD4+ or CD8+ T cells sorted from blood, taken in a trial of the OX40 agonist ivuxolimab. Receptor source: an adult with an advanced solid tumor such as melanoma, head and neck, liver or kidney cancer. Both conserved end residues are part of each CDR3. A D gene is named only where the DNA matches it firmly. Where a row states a size, it is once, few, many or the class of an expanded clone; other rows omit it.

>TRBJ2-3|TRBD2|NA|TRBV6-1
TGTGCCAGCAGTGGGACTAGCGGGTCACTGGGGGATTTT
CASSGTSGSLGDF
>TRBJ2-7|NA|once|TRBV30
TGTGCCTGGGGAGAACAGGGTTTCTCCTACGAGCAGTACTTC
CAWGEQGFSYEQYF
>TRBJ1-1|TRBD1|NA|TRBV5-6
TGTGCCAGCAGCTTGGGGACAGGCGGAACTGAAGCTTTCTTT
CASSLGTGGTEAFF
>TRBJ2-3|NA|NA|TRBV6-1
TGTGCCAGCAGCGCTACCCGGGGGAGCACAGATACGCAGTATTTT
CASSATRGSTDTQYF
>TRBJ2-5|NA|NA|TRBV5-4
TGTGCCAGCAGGGGAGACACCTCGGGGACCCAGTACTTC
CASRGDTSGTQYF
>TRBJ1-4|TRBD1|NA|TRBV9
TGTGCCAGCAGCGCCATCGGGACAGGCGGTGAAAAACTGTTTTTT
CASSAIGTGGEKLFF
>TRBJ2-5|NA|NA|TRBV15
TGTGCCACCAGCAGAGATCTACGCGAGACCCAGTACTTC
CATSRDLRETQYF
>TRBJ2-3|TRBD2|NA|TRBV19
TGTGCCAGTAGTAGCATAGCGAGGGCGGGAGCATTTGGGATTGATACGCAGTATTTT
CASSSIARAGAFGIDTQYF
>TRBJ1-1|TRBD1|once|TRBV2
TGTGCTTACCTGAGGGGGCTATACACTGAAGCTTTCTTT
CAYLRGLYTEAFF
>TRBJ1-2|NA|NA|TRBV7-2
TGTGCCAGCAGCTCCGGGCCAACTCTGGCGGCTAACTATGGCTACACCTTC
CASSSGPTLAANYGYTF
>TRBJ2-3|TRBD2|NA|TRBV5-1
TGCGCCAGCAGCTTGGTGGCTAGCGGGGGCACAGATACGCAGTATTTT
CASSLVASGGTDTQYF
>TRBJ2-6|TRBD1|NA|TRBV5-1
TGCGCCAGCAGCTTGGCCCGGACAGGGGCTGGGGCCAACGTCCTGACTTTC
CASSLARTGAGANVLTF
>TRBJ2-1|NA|NA|TRBV19
TGTGCCAGTAGTATAGATGGACTAGCCCGACAGGGGGAGGATGAGCAGTTCTTC
CASSIDGLARQGEDEQFF
>TRBJ1-4|NA|NA|TRBV27
TGTGCCAGCAGTTTTGGCGCAACTAATGAAAAACTGTTTTTT
CASSFGATNEKLFF
>TRBJ1-1|NA|NA|TRBV19
TGTGCCAGTAGTATAGTGGTTGAGTTTGAAGCTTTCTTT
CASSIVVEFEAFF
>TRBJ1-1|NA|NA|TRBV10-2
TGCGCCAGTGGAGGGACCACTGAAGCTTTCTTT
CASGGTTEAFF
>TRBJ1-2|NA|NA|TRBV10-3
TGTGCCATCAGTGAGGCGGGGAACTATGGCTACACCTTC
CAISEAGNYGYTF
>TRBJ2-1|NA|NA|TRBV10-3
TGTGCCATCAGTGACAGGGACTCGGGTGAGCAGTTCTTC
CAISDRDSGEQFF
>TRBJ1-5|NA|NA|TRBV10-2
TGCGCCAGCAGTGAGTCGATTTTTAGGGCGCCGAATCAGCCCCAGCATTTT
CASSESIFRAPNQPQHF
>TRBJ2-2|NA|NA|TRBV11-2
TGTGCCAGCAGCCTCCTGGGTACTCTGGGGGAGCTGTTTTTT
CASSLLGTLGELFF
>TRBJ1-2|NA|NA|TRBV6-5
TGTGCCAGCAGCTCCCCTGGGGACTATGGCTACACCTTC
CASSSPGDYGYTF
>TRBJ1-2|NA|NA|TRBV7-2
TGTGCCAGCAGCTACCTGGGGGACGGGGGAGGCTACACCTTC
CASSYLGDGGGYTF
>TRBJ1-1|NA|NA|TRBV5-1
TGCGCCAGCAGCACGGACATGTCCAACACTGAAGCTTTCTTT
CASSTDMSNTEAFF
>TRBJ1-1|NA|NA|TRBV5-1
TGCGCCAGCAGCTTGAATGGGGGGCCGAACACTGAAGCTTTCTTT
CASSLNGGPNTEAFF
>TRBJ1-1|NA|once|TRBV5-1
TGCGCCAGCAGCAATACTCAACAGGGAACTGAAGCTTTCTTT
CASSNTQQGTEAFF
>TRBJ1-1|NA|NA|TRBV11-2
TGTGCCAGCAGCAACAGAATAGGGTGGCGGGCTCAAGTCACTGAAGCTTTCTTT
CASSNRIGWRAQVTEAFF
>TRBJ1-3|NA|NA|TRBV4-3
TGCGCCAGCAGCCAAGATTCGAGGGTTTCCCGGGGAAACACCATATATTTT
CASSQDSRVSRGNTIYF
>TRBJ1-2|NA|NA|TRBV30
TGTGCCTGGAGTCTACCCGAGAACTATGGCTACACCTTC
CAWSLPENYGYTF
>TRBJ1-4|NA|NA|TRBV5-1
TGCGCCAGCAGCTTGGGTGGCCGGCGGGAAAAACTGTTTTTT
CASSLGGRREKLFF
>TRBJ2-6|NA|NA|TRBV5-8
TGTGCCAGCAGCTTCCGATTGACCCTGGGGGCCAACGTCCTGACTTTC
CASSFRLTLGANVLTF
>TRBJ1-5|TRBD1|few|TRBV7-6
TGTGCCAGCAGCTTAGGACAGGGGATGGGTCAGCCCCAGCATTTT
CASSLGQGMGQPQHF
>TRBJ1-3|TRBD1|once|TRBV2
TGTGCCAGCAGTGAATTCGGGACAGGGGCTTTCTCTGGAAACACCATATATTTT
CASSEFGTGAFSGNTIYF
>TRBJ1-2|NA|NA|TRBV6-1
TGTGCCAGCAGTGAAGAGGCAGGGAGGTTTTATGGCTACACCTTC
CASSEEAGRFYGYTF
>TRBJ1-1|TRBD1|NA|TRBV18
TGTGCCAGCTCACCAAGTAATCCCCCTCAGGGGGCCGTAGCTTTCTTT
CASSPSNPPQGAVAFF
>TRBJ1-5|TRBD1|NA|TRBV6-6
TGTGCCAGCAGTTCCTCGACAGGGAATCAGCCCCAGCATTTT
CASSSSTGNQPQHF
>TRBJ2-3|TRBD1|NA|TRBV30
TGTGCCTGGACACCCCAGGGGGCAGATACGCAGTATTTT
CAWTPQGADTQYF
>TRBJ2-1|TRBD2|NA|TRBV5-8
TGTGCCAGCAGCTCCTTGGGACTAGCGGTATACAATGAGCAGTTCTTC
CASSSLGLAVYNEQFF
>TRBJ2-5|TRBD1|NA|TRBV18
TGTGCCAGCTCACCCCTGAAGGGGGCGGAAGAGACCCAGTACTTC
CASSPLKGAEETQYF
>TRBJ2-3|NA|NA|TRBV5-1
TGCGCCAGCAGCTTGTTGGTAGGCGTGGGGGTAGGCGGAGATACGCAGTATTTT
CASSLLVGVGVGGDTQYF
>TRBJ2-1|TRBD2|NA|TRBV7-2
TGTGCCAGCAGCCCCCAGCGGGGGGGCCAGGAGCAGTTCTTC
CASSPQRGGQEQFF
>TRBJ1-3|NA|once|TRBV30
TGTGCCTGGAGTTCTCTCTCTGGAAACACCATATATTTT
CAWSSLSGNTIYF
>TRBJ2-3|TRBD2|NA|TRBV10-3
TGTGCCACCGCTAGCGGGACCACAGATACGCAGTATTTT
CATASGTTDTQYF
>TRBJ1-2|NA|NA|TRBV4-1
TGCGCCAGCAGCCAAGAGAATAACTATGGCTACACCTTC
CASSQENNYGYTF
>TRBJ2-3|TRBD2|few|TRBV4-3
TGCGCCAGCAGCCAAGAACGAAGCGGGGTAAAGGATACGCAGTATTTT
CASSQERSGVKDTQYF
>TRBJ2-5|TRBD2|NA|TRBV25-1
TGTGCCAGCAGTGAGGCGGGGGGCCAAGAGACCCAGTACTTC
CASSEAGGQETQYF
>TRBJ1-1|NA|NA|TRBV28
TGTGCCACCTCAACCACGGGGGGAGTTAAAAAAGCTTTCTTT
CATSTTGGVKKAFF
>TRBJ1-4|NA|NA|TRBV7-2
TGTGCCAGCAGCTTAATAATGGGGCGACAAGAAAAACTGTTTTTT
CASSLIMGRQEKLFF
>TRBJ2-4|TRBD2|NA|TRBV6-5
TGTGCCAGCAGCCGACGGACCTCCGGGGGGAACATTCAGTACTTC
CASSRRTSGGNIQYF
>TRBJ1-2|NA|few|TRBV5-6
TGTGCCAGCAGCTTGTTTCCGGGAGGGTATGGCTACACCTTC
CASSLFPGGYGYTF
>TRBJ2-3|TRBD2|once|TRBV7-9
TGTGCCAGCAGCTTCCAGGCGGGAGGCACAGATACGCAGTATTTT
CASSFQAGGTDTQYF
>TRBJ1-4|NA|NA|TRBV9
TGTGCCAGCAGCCCCCGGGAACAGAGGAATGAAAAACTGTTTTTT
CASSPREQRNEKLFF
>TRBJ2-7|NA|few|TRBV11-2
TGTGCCAGCAGCTTGGGCAGGGCTAACGACGAGCAGTACTTC
CASSLGRANDEQYF
>TRBJ2-4|NA|NA|TRBV5-6
TGTGCCAGCAGCTTAATTGAGAACAAAAACATTCAGTACTTC
CASSLIENKNIQYF
>TRBJ1-2|TRBD1|NA|TRBV18
TGTGCCAGCTCACCGGGACAGGGGGCACCCTATGGCTACACCTTC
CASSPGQGAPYGYTF
>TRBJ2-1|NA|NA|TRBV5-6
TGTGCCAGCAGCTTGGGGCGACGGAATGAGCAGTTCTTC
CASSLGRRNEQFF
>TRBJ1-4|NA|few|TRBV5-1
TGCGCCAGCAGCTTGACACCAACTAATGAAAAACTGTTTTTT
CASSLTPTNEKLFF
>TRBJ2-5|NA|NA|TRBV29-1
TGCAGCGTTGAGCAGGGGTGGCAAGAGACCCAGTACTTC
CSVEQGWQETQYF
>TRBJ1-6|NA|NA|TRBV28
TGTGCCAGCAGCTTCGGGTATTCACCCCTCCACTTT
CASSFGYSPLHF